The text below deals with one T cell receptor beta chain. This receptor's antigen is unknown. It has no much larger one-base neighbor in the sample; base qualities were not kept. In the paper's terms, the time point label means: cycle 2 day 1 (C2D1) of nivolumab. Every trial patient had relapsed after autologous stem cell transplantation, and cohorts A, B and C differed in prior brentuximab vedotin exposure. The trial cohort included 55 to 60 patients with relapsed/refractory classical Hodgkin lymphoma, and each patient had a best overall response of complete response, partial response or progressive disease. Single-agent nivolumab was administered to trial patients in the multi-cohort phase II CheckMate 205 trial. An independent review committee assessed best overall response using the 2007 International Working Group response criteria. Trial PBMCs were obtained immediately prior to nivolumab initiation (C1D1) and on therapy at cycle 2 day 1 and cycle 4 day 1. After peripheral blood was drawn into 8 mL Vacutainer Cell Preparation Tubes, PBMCs were isolated by centrifugation and then cryopreserved.

These data originate in a study of PD-1 blockade in classical Hodgkin lymphoma (dated by TCRdb to 2019 to 2021). Study-level background: Nivolumab dosing was 3 mg/kg intravenously every 2 weeks, continuing until either disease progression or unacceptable toxicity. To define a peripheral blood immune signature of response to PD-1 blockade in classical Hodgkin lymphoma, the study combined TCR beta sequencing with CyTOF. Findings and caveats that apply to the study as a whole: Newly diagnosed patients were reported to have lower baseline TCR diversity than healthy donors, and relapsed/refractory patients were reported to have lower baseline TCR diversity still. Only a single clinical trial cohort was studied, and what caused the repertoire differences, possibly disease activity or prior therapy, remained undefined. Baseline diversity similar to that of newly diagnosed patients was observed in trial patients achieving complete response, whereas significantly lower diversity was observed in partial responders and progressors. Patients starting nivolumab less than 1 year after ASCT had lower diversity and were excluded from later analyses to avoid confounding by immune reconstitution. By C4D1, a significant rise was seen in CD4+ TCR diversity but not in CD8+ TCR diversity (p=0.0027 vs p=0.16), and the rise was most apparent among complete responders (p=0.02).

Sequences GTSNPN (CDR1) and SVGIG (CDR2) are obtained from the germline V gene (reference sequence). The CDR3 sequence holds 14 residues, the cysteine and phenylalanine included. Only CDR3 DNA remains: 42 bases, in frame from the first base. Between the V and J ends, shortened by 0 bases and 5 bases respectively, the junction contains 14 bases. The Qiagen DNeasy kit was used to extract genomic DNA both from unsorted PBMCs and from the negatively selected CD4+ and CD8+ fractions. Using primers that anneal to V and J segments, immunoSEQ multiplex PCR amplified the TCR beta CDR3 regions. Amplification bias was minimized using a synthetic immune receptor repertoire, and residual bias was removed computationally after sequencing. Regarding the original processing steps: Custom Python scripts were used to quantify repertoire diversity as the Shannon entropy index. Unsorted, CD4+ and CD8+ repertoires were analyzed separately, except in combined analyses where CD4+ and CD8+ sequences were merged in silico. Clonal expansion was defined as a frequency increase of at least 2-fold after treatment compared with C1D1, and clones undetected at baseline were assigned a pseudocount of 0.5. Clones with 0 or 1 copy at C1D1 were defined as singleton clones, while clones with 2 or more copies were defined as non-singleton clones. Clones expanded in unsorted samples were labelled as CD4+, CD8+ or unknown by matching protein sequences in sorted samples from the same patient. Wilcoxon tests on paired samples were used to test diversity changes from C1D1 to C4D1. Imported from immuneACCESS, the table was reduced by TCRdb to in-frame sequences with V and J called. These copies leave out some clones; in studies compared against another copy, an unresolved V gene accounts for under half, and the cause of the remainder is not known. The V and J calls and clone size were taken over from that table, and D and trimming were inferred from the DNA. The sample table holds about 110,000 clones, of which around 89% were seen once. Of the sample, just under 20% falls within the top ten clones.

The source material was peripheral blood mononuclear cells (PBMCs), sampled before the second cycle of nivolumab. This receptor was taken from a human donor with classical Hodgkin lymphoma. The chain was built from TRBV30 and TRBJ2-7, with the D gene call left open. The CDR3 reads CAWSVGRPGDEQYF. The DNA sequence is TGTGCCTGGAGTGTAGGGCGTCCGGGTGACGAGCAGTACTTC.